This is a list of T cell receptor beta chains from one sample in a study of T cells expressing NK-cell markers. TCRdb reprocessed the 5' RACE reads, keeping one entry per CDR3 protein, no DNA. The sample holds about 150,000 distinct CDR3 sequences. Sequenced: blood T cells: a sorted CD56 or NKG2C T cell subset, CD4+ or CD8+ T cells, or bulk PBMC T cells (not recorded which). The receptors here all came from a woman in her forties or fifties in good health. The CDR3 runs from the conserved cysteine through the conserved F or W.

>TRBJ2-7|TRBV20-1
CSARWSRDYEQYF
>TRBJ1-2|TRBV12-3/TRBV12-4
CASSLYLDSPKGGGYTF
>TRBJ2-5|TRBV24-1
CATSDTGTIGPEETQYF
>TRBJ2-2|TRBV7-7
CASSLGSAGSGTGELFF
>TRBJ2-2|TRBV4-1
CVSSRRRGTGELFF
>TRBJ2-1|TRBV12-3/TRBV12-4
CASSFLQGENNEQFF
>TRBJ2-1|TRBV27
CASTLIGTSGSYNEQFF
>TRBJ2-3|TRBV6-2/TRBV6-3
CASSLESAGGADTQYF
>TRBJ2-5|TRBV12-3/TRBV12-4
CASSQGGVETQYF
>TRBJ2-3|TRBV5-6
CASSLTVDRGRSVTQYF
>TRBJ2-1|TRBV7-9
CASSPSGQGRYNEQFF
>TRBJ2-7|TRBV7-6
CASSFRGSSYEQYF
>TRBJ2-1|TRBV12-3/TRBV12-4
CASSPLSPSSYNEQFF
>TRBJ1-1|TRBV11-2
CASSPGGQSEAFF
>TRBJ2-1|TRBV7-8
CASSPVGVPEQFF
>TRBJ2-1|TRBV6-2/TRBV6-3
CASSYSALGPYNEQFF
>TRBJ1-1|TRBV30
CAWSPDMNTEAFF
>TRBJ2-4|TRBV7-9
CASSLAELGQRAKNIQYF
>TRBJ2-1|TRBV11-2
CASSPGARDNEQFF
>TRBJ2-1|TRBV27
CANGGLGSYNEQFF
>TRBJ1-1|TRBV21-1
CASSFRQCEAFF
>TRBJ2-5|TRBV12-3/TRBV12-4
CASSLVRQGYQETQYF
>TRBJ2-1|TRBV6-1
CASSEAWGRGSEQFF
>TRBJ1-4|TRBV3-1
CASSRVAIEGEKLFF
>TRBJ2-1|TRBV7-3
CASSIAGGSGSYNEQFF
>TRBJ1-5|TRBV6-1
CASWGQIPNQPQHF
>TRBJ2-7|TRBV4-1
CASSQTPGTGVVQYF
>TRBJ2-1|TRBV19
CASSMISGSTNEQFF
>TRBJ1-2|TRBV11-3
CASSSNDPGQGDYGYTF
>TRBJ2-1|TRBV11-2
CASSLGAGQNEQFF
>TRBJ1-2|TRBV4-1
CASSTPGQIYGYTF
>TRBJ2-3|TRBV18
CASSLAGEGSTDTQYF
>TRBJ2-7|TRBV4-1
CASSQERQGIYEQYF
>TRBJ2-2|TRBV21-1
CASSPGGTGVTGELFF
>TRBJ1-4|TRBV3-1
CASSQTGRTINEKLFF
>TRBJ2-3|TRBV10-3
CAIESGDTQYF
>TRBJ2-2|TRBV2
CASRGQLAASGTGELFF
>TRBJ1-1|TRBV14
CASSQDPVMNTEAFF
>TRBJ1-1|TRBV12-3/TRBV12-4
CASSFGGLGTEAFF